Shown below are 21 T cell receptor beta chains from a single sample sequenced in a study of T cell clones after liver transplantation. Repertoires were generated with immunoSEQ multiplex PCR, while TCRdb's copy carries only in-frame clones and drops some. This sample has roughly 53,000 clones, with 60% to 80% found just once. This material consisted of CD4+ T cells from blood, taken at the 22-month timepoint. The receptors stem from a human patient who received a liver transplant. Some of these T cells may belong to the graft donor.

The chain has TRBV5-1 and TRBJ1-1, with D perhaps matching TRBD1 (6 bases). Trimming removed 0 bases at V and 6 bases at J, with 9 bases between. Germline V lookup: CDR1 SGHRS, CDR2 YFSETQ. The CDR3 runs 13 residues. CDR3 sequence reads: CASSLVGGAEAFF. The DNA of the CDR3 is TGCGCCAGCAGCTTGGTAGGGGGGGCTGAAGCTTTCTTT. The variable domain in full, with the rest retrieved from reference TRBV5-1 and TRBJ1-1, is KAGVTQTPRYLIKTRGQQVTLSCSPISGHRSVSWYQQTPGQGLQFLFEYFSETQRNKGNFPGRFSGRQFSNSRSEMNVSTLELGDSALYLCASSLVGGAEAFFGQGTRLTVV.

This chain uses TRBV11-1 with TRBJ1-1; D possibly corresponds to TRBD1 (6 bases). V gave up 11 bases and J gave up 0 bases, with 10 bases separating them. The germline CDR1 and CDR2 sequences are SGHAT and FQDESV (reference sequence). CDR3 length: 12 residues. This chain's CDR3 is CASGQLNTEAFF. As DNA, the CDR3 is TGTGCCTCGGGACAACTGAACACTGAAGCTTTCTTT.

The chain recombines TRBV4-2 with TRBJ2-6; possibly TRBD1 or TRBD2 for D (5 bases each). CDR3 size: 17 residues. Germline-derived CDR1 and CDR2 are LGHNA and YNFKEQ. Trimming removed 4 bases from V and 4 bases from J, with 17 bases in between. The CDR3 protein is CASSPKAGAEGANVLTF. For the CDR3, the DNA is TGTGCCAGCAGCCCCAAGGCCGGGGCGGAGGGGGCCAACGTCCTGACTTTC.

The V and J genes are TRBV15 and TRBJ1-1; D call uncertain. The length of the CDR3 is 13 residues. Trimming removed 3 bases at V and 4 bases at J, with 9 bases between. CDR1 is LNHNV and CDR2 is YYDKDF in the germline V gene (reference sequence). The CDR3 DNA follows: TGTGCCACCAGCAGCGTGGTGACCACTGAAGCTTTCTTT. It encodes CATSSVVTTEAFF.

J is TRBJ1-4 and V is TRBV30; D not resolved. The CDR3 sequence is 13 residues long. V was clipped by 4 bases and J by 6 bases, with 12 bases between them. Looked up from germline, CDR1 is GTSNPN and CDR2 is SVGIG (reference sequence). The CDR3 here is CAWTPGQHEKLFF. In DNA, the CDR3 is TGTGCCTGGACCCCTGGGCAGCATGAAAAACTGTTTTTT.

The rearrangement joins TRBV19 to TRBJ1-1; maybe TRBD1 (5 bases). V lost 7 bases and J 3 bases, leaving 18 bases between the germline ends. The CDR3 is made up of 15 amino acids. Germline V gene lookup returns CDR1 LNHDA and CDR2 SQIVND (reference sequence). The chain's CDR3 is CASKEVAQDYTEAFF. The CDR3 DNA is TGTGCCAGTAAAGAGGTGGCACAGGACTACACTGAAGCTTTCTTT.

This clone appeared a few times. This chain links TRBV19 with TRBJ1-5; D uncertain. The V end was cut by 1 base, the J end by 6 bases, with 16 bases between. This CDR3 region has 16 residues. CDR1 is LNHDA, CDR2 SQIVND, per germline (reference sequence). This CDR3 reads CASSIGEDGRIQPQHF. The CDR3 coding sequence is TGTGCCAGTAGTATAGGGGAGGACGGGCGGATTCAGCCCCAGCATTTT.

The chain uses TRBV5-4 and TRBJ2-1; D ambiguous. Trimming pared 4 bases from V and 7 bases from J, leaving 12 bases between. This CDR3 has 13 residues. Per germline, CDR1 SGHNT and CDR2 YYREEE (reference sequence). This chain's CDR3 is CASSLARSNEQFF. The CDR3 region has the DNA TGTGCCAGCAGCCTGGCACGGTCGAATGAGCAGTTCTTC.

This chain joins TRBV11-2 and TRBJ1-4; the D gene is possibly TRBD1 (6 bases). This CDR3 has 16 residues. Trimming took 3 bases from V and 3 from J, leaving 14 bases between them. Germline CDR1 SGHAT, CDR2 FQNNGV. Here the CDR3 reads CASSFSTYRANEKLFF. The CDR3 DNA reads TGTGCCAGCAGCTTTAGTACCTACAGGGCTAATGAAAAACTGTTTTTT.

This sequence joins TRBV6-6 and TRBJ2-7; TRBD1 aligns across 8 bases. This CDR3 is 13 amino acids long. The junction had 9 bases not matched to a gene; V was cut back by 9 bases and J by 5 bases. Germline CDR1 is MNHNY and CDR2 is SVGAGI (reference sequence). For the CDR3, the DNA is TGTGCCAGTAGTAGACAGGGGTTCGACGAGCAGTACTTC. Amino acid sequence: CASSRQGFDEQYF.

The CDR3 nucleotides read TGTGCCAGCAGCGCTACTACAGGAGGAAACATTCAGTACTTC. This gives the protein CASSATTGGNIQYF. The chain joins TRBV6-4 to TRBJ2-4; the D gene could be TRBD1 or TRBD2 (5 bases each). V was pared by 6 bases and J by 6 bases, with 15 bases between. Germline CDR1 MRHNA, CDR2 SNTAGT. The CDR3 contains 14 residues.

The gene calls are TRBV11-2 and TRBJ2-5; D might be TRBD2 (7 bases). Germline CDR1 SGHAT, CDR2 FQNNGV. V was pared by 4 bases and J by 5 bases, with 23 bases between. There are 17 residues in the CDR3. The CDR3 is CASSSLRGGTPKETQYF. Written as DNA, the CDR3 is TGTGCCAGCAGCTCATTAAGGGGGGGGACCCCCAAGGAGACCCAGTACTTC. Based on the CDR3 plus reference TRBV11-2 and TRBJ2-5, the full variable domain is EAGVAQSPRYKIIEKRQSVAFWCNPISGHATLYWYQQILGQGPKLLIQFQNNGVVDDSQLPKDRFSAERLKGVDSTLKIQPAKLEDSAVYLCASSSLRGGTPKETQYFGPGTRLLVL.

The chain combines TRBV6-6 with TRBJ2-7; D is possibly TRBD1 or TRBD2 (5 bases each). V was pared by 2 bases and J by 4 bases, with 9 bases between. The V gene's germline CDR1 is MNHNY and CDR2 SVGAGI (reference sequence). The CDR3 length is 13 residues. In DNA, the CDR3 is TGTGCCAGCAGTTACGAGGGGCGGTACGAGCAGTACTTC. Translating it yields CASSYEGRYEQYF.

This clone appeared once. The V gene is TRBV5-4, the J gene TRBJ2-1; 11 nucleotides match TRBD1. The V gene end was trimmed by 4 bases and the J gene end by 8 bases; junction bases not matched to a gene: 5. The CDR3 is 14 amino acids. Germline V gives CDR1 SGHNT, CDR2 YYREEE (reference sequence). The CDR3 DNA follows: TGTGCCAGCAGCGAGGGACAGGGGGTCGATGAGCAGTTCTTC. It translates to CASSEGQGVDEQFF.

The V call is TRBV7-2, the J call TRBJ2-3; D ambiguous. V gave up 5 bases and J gave up 1 base, with 7 bases separating them. The V gene's germline CDR1 is SGHTA and CDR2 FQGNSA. This CDR3 region has 13 residues. Written as DNA, the CDR3 is TGTGCCAGCAGCAGAGACGGCACAGATACGCAGTATTTT. It codes for CASSRDGTDTQYF.

The gene calls are TRBV21-1 and TRBJ1-2; TRBD1 is the table's D call and was not checked against the DNA. TRBV21-1 has pseudogene status. The CDR3 totals 11 residues. For the CDR3, the DNA is TGTGCCAGCAGCGCACAGCATGGCTACACCTTC. This codes for CASSAQHGYTF.

Only a few counts were recorded for this clone. V usage is TRBV4-2 and J usage is TRBJ2-3, with TRBD2 as a possible D gene (6 bases). The CDR3 runs 15 residues. CDR1 LGHNA and CDR2 YNFKEQ come from the germline V gene. V was shortened by 4 bases and J by 0 bases, with 11 bases between the two germline ends. CDR3 DNA: TGTGCCAGCAGCCCCTCTGCGGGGAGCACAGATACGCAGTATTTT. Translation: CASSPSAGSTDTQYF.

This clone appeared a few times. The V call is TRBV7-4, the J call TRBJ1-2; D is ambiguous. V was trimmed by 2 bases and J by 14 bases, leaving 3 bases between them. The CDR3 runs 8 residues. CDR1 and CDR2 (germline): SGHVT, SQSDAQ. The CDR3 loop reads CASSLKTF. CDR3 nucleotide sequence: TGTGCCAGCAGCTTAAAGACCTTC.

This clone was seen only once. J is TRBJ1-3 and V is TRBV7-2, with D unclear. This CDR3 has 12 residues. The germline V and J ends were trimmed by 5 bases and 5 bases, with 7 bases remaining between them. The germline CDR1 and CDR2 sequences are SGHTA and FQGNSA. The CDR3 loop is CASSPGRNTIYF. DNA for the CDR3: TGTGCCAGCAGCCCCGGGCGAAACACCATATATTTT.

The chain carries TRBV19 and TRBJ1-4, with D hard to call. The germline gives CDR1 LNHDA, CDR2 SQIVND (reference sequence). Trimming pared 5 bases from V and 8 bases from J, leaving 9 bases between. This CDR3 comprises 12 residues. The CDR3 DNA reads as TGTGCCAGTAGTGCGAACCAAGAAAAACTGTTTTTT. Its translation is CASSANQEKLFF.

Only one count was recorded for this clone. V gene TRBV10-1 combines with J gene TRBJ2-3; 10 nucleotides match TRBD2. V lost 2 bases, J lost 1 base, and 3 bases stayed unmatched. CDR3 length equals 16 residues. CDR1 and CDR2 (germline): WNHNN, SYGVQD (reference sequence). The CDR3: CASSEMLAGGTDTQYF. DNA of the CDR3: TGCGCCAGCAGTGAGATGCTAGCGGGGGGCACAGATACGCAGTATTTT.